The sequence of this T cell receptor beta chain was determined in a study of OX40 agonist ivuxolimab in advanced cancers. As for the study in general: Ivuxolimab, an agonistic anti-OX40 (CD134) antibody, was given to patients.

This CDR3 region has 15 residues. Per germline, CDR1 MDHEN and CDR2 SYDVKM. Samples were taken at baseline and on day 1 of cycles 4 and 7. Some clones are missing from TCRdb's copy, which holds only in-frame ones; the method was immunoSEQ multiplex PCR. This table has some 44,000 clones, roughly 80% appearing once. This clone has only one observation. The junction differs from germline at one of its ends, possibly a read error. This chain uses TRBV28 with TRBJ2-2, with a possible D match to TRBD1 (5 bases). The sequence came from an adult with an advanced solid tumor such as melanoma, head and neck, liver or kidney cancer. The material sequenced was CD4+ or CD8+ T cells sorted from blood, taken in a trial of the OX40 agonist ivuxolimab. CDR3: CASRLGRAVPGELFF. Written as DNA, the CDR3 is TGTGCCAGCCGTTTGGGCAGGGCGGTACCCGGGGAGCTGTTTTTT.